This T cell receptor beta chain was recovered during a study of cytotoxic CD8 clonotypes in ibrutinib-treated CLL. Study results and limitations: Treatment saw public clonotypes, which were uncommon, either contract or stay stable.

Per the germline V gene, CDR1 is SGHTA and CDR2 is FQGNSA. The length of the CDR3 is 16 residues. Trimming shortened V by 1 base and J by 3 bases, and 13 bases separated the two germline ends. The table came from immunoSEQ multiplex PCR; TCRdb's copy has only in-frame clones and leaves some out. The table records fewer than 150,000 clones, 84% of them present only once. A note on this clone: Its antigen is as yet unknown.

Sequenced here: PBMCs, sampled after 24 months of ibrutinib treatment. This chain uses TRBV7-2 with TRBJ1-5; weak D call: TRBD1 (6 bases). The sequence was collected from a human donor with chronic lymphocytic leukemia. CDR3 sequence reads: CASSLVQGMINQPQHF. The CDR3 DNA is TGTGCCAGCAGCTTAGTACAGGGAATGATCAATCAGCCCCAGCATTTT.